This entry lists 8 T cell receptor beta chains sequenced from one sample in a study of identical twins. TCRdb fed the 5' RACE reads into MiXCR, producing one record per CDR3 protein. This sample has about 660,000 distinct CDR3 sequences; around 8.6% occur once, and the top ten carry around 0.98%. These data are also associated with another study on yellow fever vaccine responses in identical twins.

What was sequenced was PBMCs. The origin of the receptors is a woman younger than 30 in good health.

V usage is TRBV9 and J usage is TRBJ2-1; the D gene is possibly TRBD2 (7 bases). This CDR3 has 16 residues. The V end lost 1 base, the J end lost 3 bases, and 14 bases lay between the germline ends. The V gene's germline CDR1 is SGDLS and CDR2 YYNGEE. This CDR3 is CASSVTAGAYYNEQFF. CDR3 coding DNA: TGTGCCAGCAGCGTAACGGCGGGGGCCTACTACAATGAGCAGTTCTTC.

In regard to this clonotype: One junction end does not reproduce the germline sequence, and a read error may be involved. V gene TRBV6-2 or TRBV6-3 combines with J gene TRBJ2-7; D possibly corresponds to TRBD1 (6 bases). The CDR3 runs to 14 residues. In germline, CDR1 is MNHEY, CDR2 SVGEGT. The CDR3 nucleotides read TGTGCCAGCAGGTCAACCGGGACACCCTACGAGCAGCACTTC. The encoded protein is CASRSTGTPYEQHF.

This clonotype was seen a handful of times. The genes are TRBV5-1 and TRBJ2-5, with 9 bases identical to TRBD2. CDR1 SGHRS and CDR2 YFSETQ come from the germline V gene. With 0 bases clipped from V and 5 bases from J, the junction kept 11 bases outside the gene matches. This CDR3 spans 17 amino acids. For the CDR3, the DNA is TGCGCCAGCAGCTTGGCCGGTTTAGCGGGAGAGTACGAGACCCAGTACTTC. Its translation is CASSLAGLAGEYETQYF.

This clonotype turned up a few times. The chain is built from TRBV7-9 and TRBJ2-1; D is undetermined. Germline V lookup: CDR1 SEHNR, CDR2 FQNEAQ (reference sequence). The V and J ends lost 1 base and 13 bases respectively, with 14 bases between them. The CDR3 has 13 residues. Written as DNA, the CDR3 is TGTGCCAGCAGCTTAGTTAGTCGCGCGGTTCAGTTCTTC. Encoded protein: CASSLVSRAVQFF. Full variable domain (remainder filled in from reference TRBV7-9 and TRBJ2-1): DTGVSQNPRHKITKRGQNVTFRCDPISEHNRLYWYRQTLGQGPEFLTYFQNEAQLEKSRLLSDRFSAERPKGSFSTLEIQRTEQGDSAMYLCASSLVSRAVQFFGPGTRLTVL.

This clonotype was detected many times. This chain joins TRBV29-1 and TRBJ1-5; D gene uncertain. Germline loops: CDR1 SQVTM, CDR2 ANQGSEA. V lost 5 bases to trimming and J lost 0 bases, with 14 bases between them. The CDR3 totals 15 residues. The CDR3 DNA follows: TGCAGCGTTCTGGACGGATCGGATAGCAATCAGCCCCAGCATTTT. It yields the protein CSVLDGSDSNQPQHF.

This clonotype has just a few counts. V gene TRBV5-1 combines with J gene TRBJ1-6; 8 positions match TRBD1. The CDR3 consists of 15 residues. Germline V lookup: CDR1 SGHRS, CDR2 YFSETQ. V was clipped by 4 bases and J by 7 bases; unmatched bases: 7. The chain's CDR3 is CASSRATGDNSPLHF. The CDR3 nucleotides read TGCGCCAGCAGCCGAGCGACAGGGGACAATTCACCCCTCCACTTT.

This clonotype showed up many times. The chain joins TRBV20-1 to TRBJ2-7, with a weak D call TRBD2 (6 bases). The CDR3 has 15 amino acids. V lost 0 bases, J lost 1 base, and 13 bases lay in between. Germline CDR1 DFQATT, CDR2 SNEGSKA (reference sequence). CDR3 coding DNA: TGCAGTGCTAGAGATCAGGAGGGAATGTCCTACGAGCAGTACTTC. The encoded protein is CSARDQEGMSYEQYF.

The table lists this clonotype with many counts. This chain links TRBV7-9 with TRBJ1-1; 7 bases map to TRBD1. The CDR3 runs 13 residues. Per germline, CDR1 SEHNR and CDR2 FQNEAQ (reference sequence). J lost 0 bases, V lost 8 bases, and 3 bases had no gene match. The CDR3 sequence: CASSTGMNTEAFF. DNA for the CDR3: TGTGCCAGCTCGACAGGGATGAACACTGAAGCTTTCTTT.